Shown below are 11 T cell receptor beta chains from a single sample sequenced in a study of OX40 agonist ivuxolimab in advanced cancers. Assay: immunoSEQ multiplex PCR; the TCRdb copy retains only in-frame clones and omits some. Among 70,000 to 95,000 clones, 91% were seen once, and the ten largest hold approximately 7.7%. The source was CD4+ or CD8+ T cells sorted from blood, collected in a trial of the OX40 agonist ivuxolimab. All receptors derive from an adult with an advanced solid tumor such as melanoma, head and neck, liver or kidney cancer.

The chain recombines TRBV19 with TRBJ1-2, with D hard to call. V was clipped by 3 bases and J by 8 bases, with 16 bases between them. The CDR3 runs 14 residues. Germline V gives CDR1 LNHDA, CDR2 SQIVND (reference sequence). CDR3: CASSIGQNHNGYTF. In nucleotides, the CDR3 is TGTGCCAGTAGTATTGGTCAGAATCATAACGGCTACACCTTC.

This clone was detected once. The CDR3 coding sequence is TGTGCCAGCAGCCCCGTGGGGCGGGAAGAGACCCAGTACTTC. Translation: CASSPVGREETQYF. The V gene is TRBV27, the J gene TRBJ2-5; D could derive from TRBD1 or TRBD2 (5 bases each). The V end was cut by 6 bases, the J end by 3 bases, with 14 bases between. Germline values: CDR1 MNHEY, CDR2 SMNVEV (reference sequence). CDR3 size: 14 residues.

The chain combines TRBV4-2 with TRBJ2-2; 9 bases fit TRBD2. Germline-derived CDR1 and CDR2 are LGHNA and YNFKEQ. V was pared by 5 bases and J by 4 bases, with 8 bases of the junction left unmatched. This CDR3 contains 16 residues. CDR3 residues: CASSSQREVGTGELFF. The CDR3 nucleotides are TGTGCCAGCAGCTCCCAGCGGGAGGTAGGCACCGGGGAGCTGTTTTTT.

The CDR3: CASSRTSGQETQYF. CDR3 sequence (DNA): TGTGCCAGCAGCCGGACTAGCGGCCAAGAGACCCAGTACTTC. V usage is TRBV7-9 and J usage is TRBJ2-5; 10 nucleotides line up with TRBD2. Germline V gene sequence: CDR1 SEHNR, CDR2 FQNEAQ (reference sequence). The trim removed 5 bases at V and 1 base at J, leaving 1 base unmatched. The CDR3 spans 14 residues.

CDR3 sequence: CASSPGTGGGGEKLFF. DNA for the CDR3: TGTGCCAGCTCACCAGGGACAGGGGGCGGCGGTGAAAAACTGTTTTTT. The chain combines TRBV18 with TRBJ1-4, with TRBD1 matching 12 bases. Germline lookup yields CDR1 KGHSH and CDR2 LQKENI. V shed 2 bases, J shed 7 bases, and the junction held 5 bases outside the gene matches. The CDR3 runs 16 residues.

This sequence joins TRBV19 and TRBJ2-2, with D hard to call. The V end lost 5 bases, the J end lost 4 bases, and 8 bases lay between the germline ends. The CDR3 is made up of 13 amino acids. CDR1 is LNHDA, CDR2 SQIVND, per germline (reference sequence). This CDR3 reads CASSSSFTGELFF. The CDR3 DNA follows: TGTGCCAGTAGTTCGAGCTTCACCGGGGAGCTGTTTTTT.

V gene TRBV25-1 combines with J gene TRBJ2-7; 11 nucleotides agree with TRBD2. The CDR3 loop spans 12 amino acids. Germline CDR1 is MGHDK and CDR2 is SYGVNS. With V trimmed by 8 bases and J by 5 bases, 2 bases remained unmatched. CDR3 DNA sequence: TGTGCCAGCCGACTAGCGGGACACGAGCAGTACTTC. It yields the protein CASRLAGHEQYF.

This chain links TRBV27 with TRBJ2-2; tentative D call: TRBD1 (5 bases). Trimming removed 2 bases at V and 4 bases at J, with 14 bases between. The CDR3 has 16 amino acids. Germline CDR1 and CDR2: MNHEY and SMNVEV (reference sequence). The CDR3 is CASSLSEPGITGELFF. DNA of the CDR3: TGTGCCAGCAGTTTAAGTGAACCAGGGATCACCGGGGAGCTGTTTTTT.

The chain couples TRBV10-2 to TRBJ2-7; D is possibly TRBD1 (5 bases). CDR3 size: 13 residues. Trimming shortened V by 11 bases and J by 6 bases, and 20 bases separated the two germline ends. From germline, CDR1 is WSHSY and CDR2 SAAADI. The CDR3 spells CAGSQDPSLEQYF. DNA for the CDR3: TGCGCCGGATCACAGGACCCCTCGCTCGAGCAGTACTTC.

This clone was detected only a few times. This chain joins TRBV5-1 and TRBJ1-4; D remains unclear. The CDR3 is made up of 13 amino acids. Trimming stripped 4 bases from V and 5 bases from J, with 9 bases between. Germline assignment: CDR1 SGHRS and CDR2 YFSETQ. The CDR3 DNA follows: TGCGCCAGCAGCCCGGTGGGCAATGAAAAACTGTTTTTT. Protein sequence: CASSPVGNEKLFF.

This chain joins TRBV18 and TRBJ2-1; D is undetermined. The CDR3 runs to 14 residues. The germline gives CDR1 KGHSH, CDR2 LQKENI. The ends were cut back, 0 bases at V and 4 bases at J, with 7 bases in the middle. In DNA form, the CDR3 reads TGTGCCAGCTCACCACCTAACGGTTACAATGAGCAGTTCTTC. Its protein is CASSPPNGYNEQFF. Full variable domain (outside the CDR3, taken from reference TRBV18 and TRBJ2-1): NAGVMQNPRHLVRRRGQEARLRCSPMKGHSHVYWYRQLPEEGLKFMVYLQKENIIDESGMPKERFSAEFPKEGPSILRIQQVVRGDSAAYFCASSPPNGYNEQFFGPGTRLTVL.